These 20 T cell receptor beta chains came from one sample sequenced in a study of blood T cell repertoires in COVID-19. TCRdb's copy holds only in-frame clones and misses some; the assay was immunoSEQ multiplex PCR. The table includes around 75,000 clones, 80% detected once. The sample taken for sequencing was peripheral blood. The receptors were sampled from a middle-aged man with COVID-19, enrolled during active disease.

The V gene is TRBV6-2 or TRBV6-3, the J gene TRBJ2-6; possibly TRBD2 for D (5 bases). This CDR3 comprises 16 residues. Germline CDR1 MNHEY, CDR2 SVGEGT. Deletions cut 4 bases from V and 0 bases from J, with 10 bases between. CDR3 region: CASSLVGGSGANVLTF. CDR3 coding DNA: TGTGCCAGCAGTTTGGTCGGAGGCTCTGGGGCCAACGTCCTGACTTTC.

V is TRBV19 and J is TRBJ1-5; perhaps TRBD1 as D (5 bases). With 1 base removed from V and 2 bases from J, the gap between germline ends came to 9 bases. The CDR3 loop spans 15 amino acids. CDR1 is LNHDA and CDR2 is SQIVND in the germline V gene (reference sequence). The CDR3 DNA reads TGTGCCAGTAGTATAGGCCCGGGGGGCAATCAGCCCCAGCATTTT. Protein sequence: CASSIGPGGNQPQHF.

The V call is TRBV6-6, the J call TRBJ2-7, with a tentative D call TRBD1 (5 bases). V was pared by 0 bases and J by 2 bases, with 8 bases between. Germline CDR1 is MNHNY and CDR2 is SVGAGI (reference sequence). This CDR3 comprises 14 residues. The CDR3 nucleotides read TGTGCCAGCAGTTACTCTACAGGTACCTACGAGCAGTACTTC. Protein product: CASSYSTGTYEQYF.

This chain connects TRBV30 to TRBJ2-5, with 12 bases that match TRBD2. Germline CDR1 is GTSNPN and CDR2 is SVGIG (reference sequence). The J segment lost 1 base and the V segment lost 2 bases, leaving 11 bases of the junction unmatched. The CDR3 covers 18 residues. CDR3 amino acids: CAWSLTGGLAGLQETQYF. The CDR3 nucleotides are TGTGCCTGGAGTCTAACTGGGGGACTAGCGGGTCTCCAAGAGACCCAGTACTTC.

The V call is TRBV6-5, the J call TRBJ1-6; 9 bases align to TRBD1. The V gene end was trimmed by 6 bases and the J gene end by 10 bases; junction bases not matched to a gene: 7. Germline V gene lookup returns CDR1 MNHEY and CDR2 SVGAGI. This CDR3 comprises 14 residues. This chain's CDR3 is CASRRDRGRSPLHF. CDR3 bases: TGTGCCAGCAGACGAGACAGGGGGAGGTCACCCCTCCACTTT.

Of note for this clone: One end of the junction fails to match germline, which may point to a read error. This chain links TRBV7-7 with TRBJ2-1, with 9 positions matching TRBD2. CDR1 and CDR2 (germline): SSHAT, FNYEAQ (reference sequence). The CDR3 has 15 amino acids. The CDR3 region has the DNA TGTGCTAGCAGCCCGGGACTAGCCGCGTACAATGAGCAGTTCTTC. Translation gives CASSPGLAAYNEQFF.

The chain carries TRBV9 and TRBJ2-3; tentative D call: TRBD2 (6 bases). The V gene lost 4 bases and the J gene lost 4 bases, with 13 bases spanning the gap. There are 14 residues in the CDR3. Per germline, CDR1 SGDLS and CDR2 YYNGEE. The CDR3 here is CASSRGIPPDTQYF. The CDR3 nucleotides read TGTGCCAGCAGCCGGGGGATCCCGCCAGATACGCAGTATTTT. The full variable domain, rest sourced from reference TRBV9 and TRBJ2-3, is DSGVTQTPKHLITATGQRVTLRCSPRSGDLSVYWYQQSLDQGLQFLIQYYNGEERAKGNILERFSAQQFPDLHSELNLSSLELGDSALYFCASSRGIPPDTQYFGPGTRLTVL.

CDR3 protein: CASSFTRDRGHNEQFF. In DNA, the CDR3 is TGTGCCAGCAGCTTCACCCGGGACAGGGGACACAATGAGCAGTTCTTC. J is TRBJ2-1 and V is TRBV7-2; 10 bases line up with TRBD1. V was clipped by 3 bases and J by 5 bases; unmatched bases: 7. Looked up from germline, CDR1 is SGHTA and CDR2 is FQGNSA. This CDR3 contains 16 residues.

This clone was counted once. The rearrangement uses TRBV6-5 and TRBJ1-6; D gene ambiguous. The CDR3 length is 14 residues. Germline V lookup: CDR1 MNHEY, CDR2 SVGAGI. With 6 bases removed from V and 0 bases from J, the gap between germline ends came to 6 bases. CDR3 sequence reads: CASSRDSYNSPLHF. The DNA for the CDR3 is TGTGCCAGCAGCCGGGACTCCTATAATTCACCCCTCCACTTT.

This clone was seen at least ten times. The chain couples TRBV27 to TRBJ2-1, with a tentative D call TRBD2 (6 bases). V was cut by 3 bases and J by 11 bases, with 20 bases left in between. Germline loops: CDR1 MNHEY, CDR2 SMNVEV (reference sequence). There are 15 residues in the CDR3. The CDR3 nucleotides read TGTGCCAGCAGTTTGCCGATCTCGGGAGCACACAAGCAGTTCTTC. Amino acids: CASSLPISGAHKQFF.

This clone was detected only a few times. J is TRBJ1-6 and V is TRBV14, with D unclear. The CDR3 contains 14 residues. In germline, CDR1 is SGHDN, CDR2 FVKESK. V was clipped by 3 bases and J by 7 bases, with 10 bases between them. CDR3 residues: CASSQAGGNSPLHF. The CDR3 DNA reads TGTGCCAGCAGCCAGGCCGGAGGGAATTCACCCCTCCACTTT.

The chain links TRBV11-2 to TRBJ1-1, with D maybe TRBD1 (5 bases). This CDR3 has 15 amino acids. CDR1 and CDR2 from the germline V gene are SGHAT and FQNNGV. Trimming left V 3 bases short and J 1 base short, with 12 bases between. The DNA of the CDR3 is TGTGCCAGCAGCTTGTTGGTCGGGGGGAACACTGAAGCTTTCTTT. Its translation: CASSLLVGGNTEAFF.

The CDR3 here is CASSSPGNTEAFF. The DNA of the CDR3 is TGTGCCAGCAGCTCACCGGGGAACACTGAAGCTTTCTTT. This sequence joins TRBV7-9 and TRBJ1-1, with no clear D. The germline CDR1 and CDR2 sequences are SEHNR and FQNEAQ (reference sequence). The CDR3 is made up of 13 amino acids. V shed 4 bases and J shed 1 base, with 7 bases lying between them. The full variable domain, with the rest looked up from reference TRBV7-9 and TRBJ1-1, is DTGVSQNPRHKITKRGQNVTFRCDPISEHNRLYWYRQTLGQGPEFLTYFQNEAQLEKSRLLSDRFSAERPKGSFSTLEIQRTEQGDSAMYLCASSSPGNTEAFFGQGTRLTVV.

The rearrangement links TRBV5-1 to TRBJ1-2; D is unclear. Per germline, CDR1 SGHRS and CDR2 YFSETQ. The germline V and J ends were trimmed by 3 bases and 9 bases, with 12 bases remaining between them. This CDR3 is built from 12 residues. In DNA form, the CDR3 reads TGCGCCAGCAGCTCTGACAAGAAGAGCTACACCTTC. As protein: CASSSDKKSYTF.

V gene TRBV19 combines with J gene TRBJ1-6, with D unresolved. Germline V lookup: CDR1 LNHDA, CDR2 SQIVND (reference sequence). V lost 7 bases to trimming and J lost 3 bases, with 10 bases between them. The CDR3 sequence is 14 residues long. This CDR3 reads CASKRVSYNSPLHF. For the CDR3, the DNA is TGTGCCAGTAAACGGGTCAGCTATAATTCACCCCTCCACTTT.

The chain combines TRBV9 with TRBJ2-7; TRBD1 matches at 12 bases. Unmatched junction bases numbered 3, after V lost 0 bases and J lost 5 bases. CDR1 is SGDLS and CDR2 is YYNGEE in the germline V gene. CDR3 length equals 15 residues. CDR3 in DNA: TGTGCCAGCAGCGTAGAGGGACAGGGGGCGAACGAGCAGTACTTC. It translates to CASSVEGQGANEQYF.

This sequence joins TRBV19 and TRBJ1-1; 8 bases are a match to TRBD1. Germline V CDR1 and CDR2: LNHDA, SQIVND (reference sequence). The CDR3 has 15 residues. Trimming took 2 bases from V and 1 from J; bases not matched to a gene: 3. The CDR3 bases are TGTGCCAGTAGTATACGAGGACAGGGGAACACTGAAGCTTTCTTT. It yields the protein CASSIRGQGNTEAFF.

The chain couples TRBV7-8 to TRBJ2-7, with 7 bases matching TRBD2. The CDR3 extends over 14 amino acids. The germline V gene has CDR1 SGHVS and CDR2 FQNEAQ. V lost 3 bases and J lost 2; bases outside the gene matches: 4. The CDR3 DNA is TGTGCCAGCAGCTTGAGCGGGACTCCCTACGAGCAGTACTTC. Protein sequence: CASSLSGTPYEQYF.

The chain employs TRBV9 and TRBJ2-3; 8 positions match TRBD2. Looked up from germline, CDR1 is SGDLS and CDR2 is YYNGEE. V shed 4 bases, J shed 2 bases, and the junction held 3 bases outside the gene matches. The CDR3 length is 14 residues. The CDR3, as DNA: TGTGCCAGCAGCCGGACTAGCCCCACAGATACGCAGTATTTT. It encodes CASSRTSPTDTQYF. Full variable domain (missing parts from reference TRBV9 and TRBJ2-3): DSGVTQTPKHLITATGQRVTLRCSPRSGDLSVYWYQQSLDQGLQFLIQYYNGEERAKGNILERFSAQQFPDLHSELNLSSLELGDSALYFCASSRTSPTDTQYFGPGTRLTVL.

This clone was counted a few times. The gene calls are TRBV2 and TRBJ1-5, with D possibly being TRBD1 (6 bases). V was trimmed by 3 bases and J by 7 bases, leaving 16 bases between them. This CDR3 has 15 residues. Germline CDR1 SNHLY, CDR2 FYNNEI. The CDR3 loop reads CASSEGADRLQPQHF. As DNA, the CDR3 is TGTGCCAGCAGTGAGGGGGCGGACAGATTGCAGCCCCAGCATTTT.